These 32 T cell receptor beta chains were sequenced from one sample in a study of blood T cell repertoires in COVID-19 (dated by TCRdb to 2018 to 2021). To prepare the library, the immunoSEQ multiplex PCR assay was applied. TCRdb carries this immuneACCESS record with in-frame sequences only. Its versions omit some clonotypes, under half of them owing to an unresolved V gene in the studies checked, with the rest unexplained. Present in this sample are around 110,000 clones, roughly 84% of which were seen just once. Approximately 4% of the sample lies in the top ten. Specimen: peripheral blood. Receptors originate from a human donor in a cohort sampled during active COVID-19.

The CDR3 here is CSAKTGGKLFF. The CDR3 DNA reads TGCAGTGCTAAAACTGGGGGGAAACTGTTTTTT. This chain connects TRBV20-1 to TRBJ1-4; D may be TRBD1 (5 bases). V was cut by 4 bases and J by 11 bases, with 11 bases left in between. The germline V gene has CDR1 DFQATT and CDR2 SNEGSKA (reference sequence). The CDR3 sequence is 11 residues long.

The chain carries TRBV28 and TRBJ2-3, with 10 positions matching TRBD1. Losses at the gene ends were 3 bases for V and 6 bases for J; bases not matched to a gene: 6. Per germline, CDR1 MDHEN and CDR2 SYDVKM. This CDR3 is 15 amino acids long. This chain's CDR3 is CASSLTGGIKDTQYF. In DNA, the CDR3 is TGTGCCAGCAGTTTGACAGGGGGCATTAAGGATACGCAGTATTTT.

The chain carries TRBV7-3 and TRBJ2-1; tentatively, D is TRBD2 (6 bases). The length of the CDR3 is 17 residues. Germline V lookup: CDR1 SGHTA, CDR2 FQGTGA. V dropped 5 bases and J dropped 2 bases, with 19 bases sitting between them. This chain's CDR3 is CASSQSGGLATYNEQFF. The DNA for the CDR3 is TGTGCCAGCAGCCAATCAGGCGGTCTAGCGACCTACAATGAGCAGTTCTTC.

J is TRBJ2-7 and V is TRBV28; TRBD2 aligns across 12 bases. The V gene end was trimmed by 6 bases and the J gene end by 6 bases; junction bases not matched to a gene: 15. In germline, CDR1 is MDHEN, CDR2 SYDVKM. The CDR3 is 17 amino acids. The CDR3 bases are TGTGCCAGCAGCCCACTCCCGACTAGCGGGAGTTCTTCCGAGCAGTACGTC. As protein: CASSPLPTSGSSSEQYV.

This clone was seen more than once but under ten times. The V call is TRBV3-1 (or the pseudogene TRBV3-2), the J call TRBJ2-1; TRBD2 matches 11 bases. The V segment lost 3 bases and the J segment 2 bases; nucleotides outside the gene matches: 3. Germline V gene data show CDR1 as LGHDT and CDR2 as YNNKEL (reference sequence). CDR3 length: 16 amino acids. The CDR3 region is CASSHRLAGTYNEQFF. CDR3 DNA: TGTGCCAGCAGCCACCGACTAGCGGGGACCTACAATGAGCAGTTCTTC.

The chain couples TRBV9 to TRBJ2-2, with D unresolved. This CDR3 is 16 amino acids long. The germline V gene has CDR1 SGDLS and CDR2 YYNGEE. The V gene lost 0 bases and the J gene lost 4 bases, with 13 bases spanning the gap. CDR3 bases: TGTGCCAGCAGCGTAGATCTAAAGCTCCCCACCGGGGAGCTGTTTTTT. Translating it yields CASSVDLKLPTGELFF.

This chain connects TRBV7-2 to TRBJ1-6; 10 bases fit TRBD1. CDR1 and CDR2 from the germline V gene are SGHTA and FQGNSA. V lost 1 base, J lost 6 bases, and 6 bases stayed unmatched. The CDR3 contains 17 residues. CDR3 bases: TGTGCCAGCAGCTTAGGGGGACAGGGGTCCCTTAATTCACCCCTCCACTTT. This gives the protein CASSLGGQGSLNSPLHF.

Here the CDR3 DNA reads TGTGCCAGCAGTTTAGGCACAGCTGACGATACGCAGTATTTT. Its translation is CASSLGTADDTQYF. V gene TRBV27 combines with J gene TRBJ2-3; D remains ambiguous. The CDR3 is 14 residues long. V was trimmed by 2 bases and J by 6 bases, leaving 12 bases between them. Germline V CDR1 and CDR2: MNHEY, SMNVEV (reference sequence).

The chain combines TRBV28 with TRBJ1-2; D is perhaps TRBD1 (6 bases). This CDR3 has 16 residues. From germline, CDR1 is MDHEN and CDR2 SYDVKM. The germline V and J ends were trimmed by 2 bases and 8 bases, with 21 bases remaining between them. CDR3 nucleotide sequence: TGTGCCAGCAGTTTACCTGGACAGCTCTCCGTCGTGGGCTACACCTTC. Its translation: CASSLPGQLSVVGYTF.

The rearrangement links TRBV7-2 to TRBJ1-3, with 8 bases fitting TRBD1. Germline lookup yields CDR1 SGHTA and CDR2 FQGNSA. The J segment lost 1 base and the V segment lost 5 bases, leaving 4 bases of the junction unmatched. This CDR3 contains 15 residues. CDR3 loop: CASSQGAFSGNTIYF. CDR3 DNA sequence: TGTGCCAGCAGCCAGGGGGCGTTTTCTGGAAACACCATATATTTT.

The V and J genes are TRBV4-3 and TRBJ2-2; no reliable D call. V gave up 4 bases and J gave up 5 bases, with 11 bases separating them. Germline V gene data show CDR1 as LGHNA and CDR2 as YSLEER. The CDR3 is made up of 14 amino acids. This chain's CDR3 is CASSRAILTGELFF. DNA for the CDR3: TGCGCCAGCAGCCGAGCCATACTTACCGGGGAGCTGTTTTTT.

This chain uses TRBV5-6 with TRBJ2-7; 10 bases align to TRBD2. CDR1 SGHDT and CDR2 YYEEEE come from the germline V gene. V shed 0 bases, J shed 9 bases, and the junction held 12 bases outside the gene matches. This CDR3 spans 16 amino acids. Here the CDR3 reads CASSLALAGEYGRQYF. In DNA form, the CDR3 reads TGTGCCAGCAGCTTGGCCCTAGCGGGAGAGTATGGTAGGCAGTACTTC.

The chain is built from TRBV18 and TRBJ2-2, with D unresolved. CDR1 KGHSH and CDR2 LQKENI come from the germline V gene. V lost 3 bases and J lost 2, with 7 bases in between. This CDR3 region has 14 residues. CDR3 in amino acids: CASSPFSNTGELFF. In DNA, the CDR3 is TGTGCCAGCTCACCCTTTTCTAACACCGGGGAGCTGTTTTTT.

This clone has more than one count but fewer than ten. The chain is built from TRBV5-6 and TRBJ2-1, with TRBD2 matching 7 bases. This CDR3 contains 14 residues. V shed 2 bases and J 8 bases; nucleotides not matched to a gene: 7. Per the germline V gene, CDR1 is SGHDT and CDR2 is YYEEEE. CDR3 region: CASSFGSREDEQFF. The CDR3 nucleotides read TGTGCCAGCAGCTTCGGTTCACGGGAGGATGAGCAGTTCTTC.

The chain's CDR3 is CASSPAMGGDGYTF. In DNA, the CDR3 is TGTGCCAGCAGCCCGGCGATGGGAGGGGACGGCTACACCTTC. The chain is built from TRBV3-1 (or the pseudogene TRBV3-2) and TRBJ1-2, with D possibly matching TRBD1 (5 bases). Germline V gene lookup returns CDR1 LGHDT and CDR2 YNNKEL (reference sequence). V shed 4 bases and J shed 8 bases, with 17 bases lying between them. The CDR3 runs to 14 residues.

This chain uses TRBV27 with TRBJ2-7; 7 bases align to TRBD1. Germline V gene sequence: CDR1 MNHEY, CDR2 SMNVEV (reference sequence). CDR3 size: 15 residues. V shed 3 bases, J shed 3 bases, and the junction held 8 bases outside the gene matches. CDR3 DNA sequence: TGTGCCAGCAGTTTGAGAGGTGCAGGGGGCTACGAGCAGTACTTC. It yields the protein CASSLRGAGGYEQYF.

This clone was seen a single time. The rearrangement uses TRBV10-1 and TRBJ2-7; TRBD2 aligns across 12 bases. Germline lookup yields CDR1 WNHNN and CDR2 SYGVQD (reference sequence). Trimming at V came to 7 bases and at J to 0 bases, leaving 22 bases not matched to a gene. The CDR3 loop spans 21 amino acids. The CDR3 coding sequence is TGCGCCAGCAAATACATCGCAGGGGAAACTAGCGGGGGGCAAGTCTCCTACGAGCAGTACTTC. It yields the protein CASKYIAGETSGGQVSYEQYF.

J is TRBJ1-2 and V is TRBV18, with D hard to call. There are 12 residues in the CDR3. Trimming left V 6 bases short and J 8 bases short, with 13 bases between. Germline values: CDR1 KGHSH, CDR2 LQKENI. The CDR3 is CASSFGQKGYTF. As DNA, the CDR3 is TGTGCCAGCTCCTTTGGGCAGAAGGGCTACACCTTC.

This clone came up once. Germline and junction disagree at one end, which may indicate a read error. J is TRBJ1-1 and V is TRBV3-1 (or the pseudogene TRBV3-2); weak D call: TRBD1 (5 bases). The CDR3 is 14 residues long. The germline CDR1 and CDR2 sequences are LGHDT and YNNKEL (reference sequence). CDR3 in amino acids: CASSQGAGNTEAFF. CDR3 DNA: TGTGCCAGCAGTCAAGGGGCCGGTAACACTGAAGCTTTCTTT.

This clone turned up a few times. The chain is built from TRBV7-2 and TRBJ2-3; TRBD2 aligns across 10 bases. V gave up 0 bases and J gave up 3 bases; unmatched junction bases: 3. Looked up from germline, CDR1 is SGHTA and CDR2 is FQGNSA. The CDR3 runs 16 residues. The CDR3 DNA is TGTGCCAGCAGCTTAGCGGTGACTAGCGGGACAGATACGCAGTATTTT. This translates into CASSLAVTSGTDTQYF.

This chain uses TRBV18 with TRBJ2-7; 9 nucleotides agree with TRBD2. The V and J ends lost 2 bases and 0 bases, in that order; junction bases with no gene match: 8. This CDR3 comprises 17 residues. The V gene's germline CDR1 is KGHSH and CDR2 LQKENI. The CDR3 DNA sequence: TGTGCCAGCTCACCAGATTTCCCTAGCGGGAACTCCTACGAGCAGTACGTC. The encoded protein is CASSPDFPSGNSYEQYV.

The chain joins TRBV9 to TRBJ2-1; the match to TRBD2 covers 8 bases. CDR3 size: 15 residues. The germline CDR1 and CDR2 sequences are SGDLS and YYNGEE. With 5 bases clipped from V and 7 bases from J, the junction kept 11 bases outside the gene matches. CDR3 in amino acids: CASSISGIGTNEQFF. Here the CDR3 DNA reads TGTGCCAGCAGTATTAGCGGGATCGGAACGAATGAGCAGTTCTTC.

The rearrangement joins TRBV7-8 to TRBJ2-5; TRBD2 matches 7 bases. Per germline, CDR1 SGHVS and CDR2 FQNEAQ. V trimming: 1 base; J trimming: 5 bases; junction bases outside the gene matches: 13. This CDR3 is 17 amino acids long. The chain's CDR3 is CASSLEGSVAGVETQYF. The CDR3 nucleotides are TGTGCCAGCAGCTTAGAGGGCTCGGTAGCGGGTGTGGAGACCCAGTACTTC.

The chain combines TRBV5-1 with TRBJ2-1; TRBD2 agrees at 10 bases. Germline V lookup: CDR1 SGHRS, CDR2 YFSETQ. J was trimmed by 5 bases and V by 2 bases; bases with no gene match: 4. This CDR3 contains 15 residues. CDR3: CASSFLTSGNNEQFF. DNA of the CDR3: TGCGCCAGCAGCTTTTTAACTAGCGGGAACAATGAGCAGTTCTTC.

This clone has just a few counts. The sample carries other DNA sequences with the same CDR3. This chain connects TRBV18 to TRBJ2-2; D is possibly TRBD2 (5 bases). Germline V CDR1 and CDR2: KGHSH, LQKENI. This CDR3 contains 13 residues. V lost 5 bases to trimming and J lost 2 bases, with 6 bases between them. This CDR3 is CASSSGNTGELFF. The CDR3 DNA reads as TGTGCCAGCTCATCGGGAAACACCGGGGAGCTGTTTTTT.

CDR3 sequence reads: CASSTPTGSYNEQFF. CDR3 bases: TGTGCCAGCAGTACCCCCACAGGATCCTACAATGAGCAGTTCTTC. The chain employs TRBV7-2 and TRBJ2-1, with D tentatively TRBD1 (5 bases). The CDR3 loop spans 15 amino acids. The V end lost 6 bases, the J end lost 1 base, and 13 bases lay between the germline ends. Germline V gene sequence: CDR1 SGHTA, CDR2 FQGNSA.

This sequence joins TRBV4-3 and TRBJ2-2; 7 bases map to TRBD2. This CDR3 spans 16 amino acids. The J segment lost 4 bases and the V segment lost 1 base, leaving 6 bases of the junction unmatched. CDR1 and CDR2 (germline): LGHNA, YSLEER. The CDR3 nucleotides read TGCGCCAGCAGCCAAGCTAGGCGGGAGCCCACCGGGGAGCTGTTTTTT. Translating gives CASSQARREPTGELFF.

In this sample, this clone turned up once. The chain employs TRBV7-8 and TRBJ2-1; 7 positions agree with TRBD2. This CDR3 is built from 14 residues. The ends lost 0 bases at V and 8 bases at J; junction bases unmatched: 4. The germline V gene has CDR1 SGHVS and CDR2 FQNEAQ. For the CDR3, the DNA is TGTGCCAGCAGCTTAGCGGGAGGGCTCGATGAGCAGTTCTTC. It specifies CASSLAGGLDEQFF.

This chain links TRBV6-2 or TRBV6-3 with TRBJ1-2; TRBD1 aligns across 8 bases. CDR1 is MNHEY, CDR2 SVGEGT, per germline. The CDR3 is 15 residues long. The V segment lost 4 bases and the J segment 2 bases; nucleotides outside the gene matches: 6. CDR3 residues: CASSFTGTGNYGYTF. CDR3 coding DNA: TGTGCCAGCAGTTTCACCGGGACAGGAAACTATGGCTACACCTTC.

This clone came up once. This rearrangement joins TRBV11-2 to TRBJ2-1; 7 bases fit TRBD1. With V trimmed by 1 base and J by 10 bases, 7 bases remained unmatched. This CDR3 comprises 14 residues. The germline gives CDR1 SGHAT, CDR2 FQNNGV. The CDR3 nucleotides are TGTGCCAGCAGCTTAGCAGGGGGTATCGGGGAGCAGTTCTTC. Protein product: CASSLAGGIGEQFF.

V and J are TRBV7-9 and TRBJ2-3; a possible D gene is TRBD2 (6 bases). The germline gives CDR1 SEHNR, CDR2 FQNEAQ (reference sequence). V was shortened by 6 bases and J by 2 bases, with 12 bases between the two germline ends. The CDR3 is 14 residues long. CDR3 in DNA: TGTGCCAGCAGGGCGGGACTCCCCACAGATACGCAGTATTTT. It is translated as CASRAGLPTDTQYF.

The V call is TRBV10-3, the J call TRBJ1-2; 9 bases agree with TRBD1. The CDR3 spans 14 residues. V was pared by 5 bases and J by 6 bases, with 7 bases of the junction left unmatched. In germline, CDR1 is ENHRY, CDR2 SYGVKD. In DNA form, the CDR3 reads TGTGCCATCAGTTATGGACAGGGGCCGGATGGCTACACCTTC. Its translation: CAISYGQGPDGYTF.